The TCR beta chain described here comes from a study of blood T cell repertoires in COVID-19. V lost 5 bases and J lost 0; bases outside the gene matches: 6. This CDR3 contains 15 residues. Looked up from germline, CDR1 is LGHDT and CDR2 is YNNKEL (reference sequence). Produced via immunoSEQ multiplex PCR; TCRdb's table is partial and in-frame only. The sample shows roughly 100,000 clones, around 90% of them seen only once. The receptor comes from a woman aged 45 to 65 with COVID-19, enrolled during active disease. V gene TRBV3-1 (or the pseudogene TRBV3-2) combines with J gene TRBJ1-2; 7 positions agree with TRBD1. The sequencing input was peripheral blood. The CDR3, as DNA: TGTGCCAGCAGCTATGGGACAGACCCTAACTATGGCTACACCTTC. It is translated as CASSYGTDPNYGYTF.